These T cell receptor beta chains were read from a single sample in a study of glioma-infiltrating T cells. TCRdb recomputed calls from the multiplex PCR reads with MiXCR, one row per CDR3 protein. Of some 190,000 distinct CDR3 sequences in the sample, approximately 30% were seen once. Sample: glioma tissue, nonneoplastic brain tissue, or PBMCs (not recorded which). These TCRs come from a human donor with low-grade glioma or glioblastoma, undergoing nonglioma brain surgery, or in good health (not recorded which). The conserved cysteine and the conserved F or W are not part of the CDR3 here.

cdr3_aa: ASSQVVRTSPGRDEQY
v_call: TRBV4-1

cdr3_aa: ASSQVRTSNYGYT
v_call: TRBV3-1

cdr3_aa: ASSLRQGFHNEQF
v_call: TRBV7-9

cdr3_aa: ASSFVAGGSDEQL
v_call: TRBV27

cdr3_aa: SVETPPGGYGYT
v_call: TRBV29-1

cdr3_aa: SVGWNYGYT
v_call: TRBV29-1

cdr3_aa: ASSYPQDRS
v_call: TRBV6-2/TRBV6-3

cdr3_aa: ASSFPGLNTEAF
v_call: TRBV7-2

cdr3_aa: ATSGSIYEQY
v_call: TRBV6-2/TRBV6-3

cdr3_aa: ASTQGLANTGELF
v_call: TRBV12-3/TRBV12-4

cdr3_aa: ASSLSPRDRASGANVLT
v_call: TRBV7-3

cdr3_aa: ASSGRGDQETQY
v_call: TRBV5-1

cdr3_aa: ASRPEPGQGNYGYT
v_call: TRBV12-3/TRBV12-4

cdr3_aa: ASSWLTANTGELF
v_call: TRBV7-2

cdr3_aa: ASSQTTTGDYGYT
v_call: TRBV4-1

cdr3_aa: ASSTQGAGGYT
v_call: TRBV7-2